The rows below give T cell receptor beta chains drawn from one sample of a study of prognosis after radiotherapy for stage I lung cancer. In TCRdb, the multiplex PCR reads were re-called with MiXCR into one record per CDR3 protein. The sample records approximately 11,000 distinct CDR3 sequences, roughly half being singletons. The source was PBMCs, collected before or after stereotactic body radiation therapy (not recorded which). The receptors stem from a donor aged 50 or older with non-small cell lung cancer. Both conserved end residues are part of each CDR3. Fields, in order: V gene, CDR3 length, clone size, D gene, J gene, CDR3 protein, CDR3 DNA. A D gene is named only where the DNA matches it firmly. The listing skips clone size in some rows; elsewhere it reads once, few, many or a size class.

TRBV11-3	15	-	TRBD2	TRBJ2-3	CASSFGTIDSGTQYF	TGTGCCAGCAGCTTCGGGACTATCGACTCAGGTACGCAGTATTTT
TRBV10-2	16	many	TRBD2	TRBJ2-1	CASRDWGSGVTYEQFF	TGCGCCAGCAGGGATTGGGGTAGCGGGGTTACCTATGAGCAGTTCTTC
TRBV6-1	12	few	-	TRBJ1-2	CASSDIYYGYTF	TGTGCCAGTAGTGACATTTACTATGGCTACACCTTC
TRBV27	14	-	TRBD2	TRBJ2-7	CASSPLAGVYEQYF	TGTGCCAGCAGTCCACTAGCGGGAGTTTACGAGCAGTACTTC
TRBV28	13	-	TRBD1	TRBJ1-5	CASIDRGGQPQHF	TGTGCCAGCATTGACAGGGGAGGTCAGCCCCAGCATTTT
TRBV20-1	18	once	TRBD2	TRBJ2-1	CSARDLGLAGPIYNEQFF	TGCAGTGCTAGAGATCTGGGACTAGCGGGCCCCATCTACAATGAGCAGTTCTTC
TRBV7-3	15	-	-	TRBJ2-1	CASSLYPGVGNEQFF	TGTGCCAGCAGCTTATATCCGGGAGTCGGTAATGAGCAGTTCTTC
TRBV6-1	15	medium-sized	-	TRBJ2-3	CASSKRVVGTDTQYF	TGTGCCAGCAGTAAAAGGGTAGTGGGCACAGATACGCAGTATTTT
TRBV5-4	15	medium-sized	-	TRBJ1-3	CASSLEAGSGNTIYF	TGTGCCAGCAGCTTGGAGGCAGGGTCTGGAAACACCATATATTTT
TRBV6-2/TRBV6-3	15	-	TRBD2	TRBJ2-3	CASILDETSTYTQYF	TGTGCCAGCATCCTGGACGAGACTAGCACATATACGCAGTATTTT
TRBV4-1	13	-	-	TRBJ2-1	CASSQSKSFEQFF	TGCGCCAGCAGCCAATCGAAGTCTTTTGAGCAGTTCTTC
TRBV20-1	17	medium-sized	-	TRBJ2-3	CSPSVRGTPSQGDTQYF	TGCAGTCCCAGTGTAAGGGGAACACCATCACAAGGAGATACGCAGTATTTT
TRBV6-2/TRBV6-3	14	-	-	TRBJ2-2	CACNLAGNTGELFF	TGTGCCTGCAATTTAGCAGGGAACACCGGGGAGCTGTTTTTT
TRBV15	16	medium-sized	TRBD2	TRBJ2-1	CATSRGREARGNEQFF	TGTGCCACCAGCAGAGGGCGGGAGGCCAGGGGAAATGAGCAGTTCTTC
TRBV9	13	-	-	TRBJ2-7	CASGGNSHYEQYF	TGCGCCAGCGGCGGGAATAGCCATTACGAGCAGTACTTC
TRBV9	16	medium-sized	TRBD2	TRBJ2-1	CASSVAGTSGTNEQFF	TGTGCCAGCAGCGTAGCCGGGACTAGCGGGACGAATGAGCAGTTCTTC
TRBV7-9	16	once	-	TRBJ1-6	CASSSGSSFQDSPLHF	TGTGCCAGCAGCTCCGGGTCAAGTTTTCAGGATTCACCCCTCCACTTT
TRBV6-5	13	once	-	TRBJ1-6	CASSLRPDSPLHF	TGTGCCAGCAGTTTACGCCCCGATTCACCCCTCCACTTT
TRBV7-2	15	-	-	TRBJ1-2	CASSLRRTTGHGYTF	TGTGCCAGCAGCCTAAGGAGGACAACCGGTCATGGCTACACCTTC
TRBV29-1	15	many	-	TRBJ2-5	CSVEDWKQDQETQYF	TGCAGCGTTGAAGATTGGAAACAGGACCAAGAGACCCAGTACTTC
TRBV28	11	medium-sized	-	TRBJ2-7	CASSLMDEQYF	TGTGCCAGCAGTTTGATGGACGAGCAGTACTTC
TRBV6-2/TRBV6-3	14	-	-	TRBJ2-7	CASKGGGAVEEQYF	TGTGCCAGCAAGGGAGGGGGGGCCGTCGAGGAGCAGTACTTC
TRBV29-1	10	many	-	TRBJ2-3	CSVERDTQYF	TGCAGCGTTGAAAGAGATACGCAGTATTTT
TRBV2	15	-	TRBD2	TRBJ2-3	CASRDLGGSTDTQYF	TGTGCCAGCAGAGATCTCGGGGGGAGCACAGATACGCAGTATTTT
TRBV5-1	19	-	TRBD2	TRBJ2-2	CASSLVGLAGGRNTGELFF	TGCGCCAGCAGCTTGGTGGGACTAGCGGGGGGAAGAAACACCGGGGAGCTGTTTTTT
TRBV30	12	many	-	TRBJ2-4	CAWSVGGDIQYF	TGTGCCTGGAGTGTAGGGGGGGACATTCAGTACTTC
TRBV4-3	15	-	-	TRBJ2-7	CANSQVMGTAYEQYF	TGCGCCAACAGCCAAGTTATGGGAACGGCGTACGAGCAGTACTTC
TRBV6-2/TRBV6-3	15	-	-	TRBJ2-1	CASSTAQGAHNEQFF	TGTGCCAGCAGTACGGCACAGGGCGCTCACAATGAGCAGTTCTTC
TRBV20-1	15	many	TRBD1	TRBJ2-1	CSARGSDRGRNEQFF	TGCAGTGCCCGGGGGTCGGACAGGGGGCGCAATGAGCAGTTCTTC
TRBV4-3	16	-	-	TRBJ2-2	CASSQDGGQMGGELFF	TGCGCCAGCAGCCAAGATGGGGGCCAGATGGGCGGGGAGCTGTTTTTT